These 32 T cell receptor beta chains originate from one sample sequenced in a study of CD8 T cells in Susac syndrome. Random hexamers primed reverse transcription of about 0.5 to 1 ug RNA. Using its own MiXCR run on the immunoSEQ multiplex PCR reads, TCRdb lists one record per CDR3 protein. The data hold some 200,000 distinct CDR3 sequences, with roughly 90% observed a single time. Material for sequencing was CD8+ T cells from PBMCs. These receptors were taken from a human donor with multiple sclerosis.

The genes are TRBV13 and TRBJ2-5; no firm D call. V was trimmed by 0 bases and J by 5 bases, leaving 13 bases between them. Per the germline V gene, CDR1 is PRHDT and CDR2 is FYEKMQ (reference sequence). The CDR3 spans 15 residues. CDR3 in DNA: TGTGCCAGCAGCTTAGGCCTGCTTCAGGAGGAGACCCAGTACTTC. Residues: CASSLGLLQEETQYF.

The chain is built from TRBV7-3 and TRBJ2-1; tentative D call: TRBD2 (6 bases). V was trimmed by 2 bases and J by 10 bases, leaving 15 bases between them. The germline V gene has CDR1 SGHTA and CDR2 FQGTGA. The CDR3 length is 14 residues. The CDR3 DNA follows: TGTGCCAGCAGCTTATACGTGGGGGGAGAAGAGCAGTTCTTC. Amino acids: CASSLYVGGEEQFF.

The V gene is TRBV7-6, the J gene TRBJ2-7; D gene ambiguous. V lost 1 base and J lost 6, with 13 bases in between. Germline CDR1 and CDR2: SGHVS and FNYEAQ. This CDR3 contains 14 residues. In nucleotides, the CDR3 is TGTGCCAGCAGCTTAGGGCTAGACGCTCTCGAGCAGTACTTC. This sequence encodes CASSLGLDALEQYF.

The rearrangement links TRBV4-1 to TRBJ1-1, with no clear D. V was cut by 0 bases and J by 0 bases, with 11 bases left in between. This CDR3 has 16 amino acids. Per the germline V gene, CDR1 is MGHRA and CDR2 is YSYEKL. The CDR3 nucleotides read TGCGCCAGCAGCCAAGATCCCGGCACTCTGAACACTGAAGCTTTCTTT. It translates to CASSQDPGTLNTEAFF.

In nucleotides, the CDR3 is TGTGCCAGCAGTCCCGGGACAGGGTGGGACACTGAAGCTTTCTTT. It translates to CASSPGTGWDTEAFF. V gene TRBV2 combines with J gene TRBJ1-1, with 9 bases aligning to TRBD1. The CDR3 is 15 residues long. Per the germline V gene, CDR1 is SNHLY and CDR2 is FYNNEI. The V segment lost 5 bases and the J segment 3 bases; nucleotides outside the gene matches: 7.

The V call is TRBV2, the J call TRBJ1-1; 12 nucleotides line up with TRBD1. Germline CDR1 and CDR2: SNHLY and FYNNEI. V gave up 3 bases and J gave up 1 base; unmatched junction bases: 6. The CDR3 has 17 amino acids. CDR3 in DNA: TGTGCCAGCAGTGACCCCCGGGACAGGGGGCGGAACACTGAAGCTTTCTTT. It translates to CASSDPRDRGRNTEAFF.

For the CDR3, the DNA is TGTGCCAGCAGCTTAAATAGTTTCGGTTCTGGAGTATACAATGAGCAGTTCTTC. It encodes CASSLNSFGSGVYNEQFF. This chain links TRBV7-3 with TRBJ2-1; D gene ambiguous. From germline, CDR1 is SGHTA and CDR2 FQGTGA. The V and J ends lost 1 base and 4 bases respectively, with 20 bases between them. This CDR3 region has 18 residues.

This sequence joins TRBV12-3 or TRBV12-4 and TRBJ2-3; D unclear. V gave up 8 bases and J gave up 6 bases, with 15 bases separating them. The CDR3 covers 13 residues. The CDR3 reads CASWKSLVDTQYF. In nucleotides, the CDR3 is TGTGCCAGCTGGAAGTCCCTGGTTGATACGCAGTATTTT.

V usage is TRBV27 and J usage is TRBJ1-2; 8 nucleotides agree with TRBD1. Losses at the gene ends were 4 bases for V and 3 bases for J; bases not matched to a gene: 4. Germline lookup yields CDR1 MNHEY and CDR2 SMNVEV (reference sequence). The length of the CDR3 is 14 residues. As DNA, the CDR3 is TGTGCCAGCAGTTATGGCAGGGGGCACTATGGCTACACCTTC. It yields the protein CASSYGRGHYGYTF.

The chain uses TRBV20-1 and TRBJ1-4, with 8 positions matching TRBD1. Germline values: CDR1 DFQATT, CDR2 SNEGSKA (reference sequence). The CDR3 is 15 amino acids. The trim removed 1 base at V and 8 bases at J, leaving 9 bases unmatched. The CDR3 bases are TGCAGTGCTAGAGGTTGGACAGGGCTAGGGGAAAAACTGTTTTTT. Amino acids: CSARGWTGLGEKLFF.

This chain joins TRBV3-1 and TRBJ1-1; D not certain. Trimming took off 0 bases at V and 5 bases at J, with 10 bases between the two ends. The CDR3 spans 14 residues. Germline CDR1 and CDR2: LGHDT and YNNKEL (reference sequence). The CDR3 nucleotides are TGTGCCAGCAGCCAAGAGGAAGGCTTAACTGAAGCTTTCTTT. Its protein is CASSQEEGLTEAFF.

This rearrangement joins TRBV11-2 to TRBJ1-2, with D tentatively TRBD1 (5 bases). V lost 1 base and J 2 bases, leaving 14 bases between the germline ends. CDR3 length equals 16 residues. Germline values: CDR1 SGHAT, CDR2 FQNNGV. CDR3 DNA sequence: TGTGCCAGCAGCTTAGCCGGGACGGAGGAGAACTATGGCTACACCTTC. It codes for CASSLAGTEENYGYTF.

The chain employs TRBV7-9 and TRBJ2-6; D is unclear. The germline V and J ends were trimmed by 4 bases and 1 base, with 5 bases remaining between them. The CDR3 has 14 amino acids. From germline, CDR1 is SEHNR and CDR2 FQNEAQ (reference sequence). The CDR3 region has the DNA TGTGCCAGCAGCTCCGTGTCTGGGGCCAACGTCCTGACTTTC. It translates to CASSSVSGANVLTF.

This clonotype appeared a few times. The chain combines TRBV7-9 with TRBJ2-3; no clear D. The CDR3 length is 14 residues. V dropped 5 bases and J dropped 1 base, with 10 bases sitting between them. Germline CDR1 SEHNR, CDR2 FQNEAQ (reference sequence). This chain's CDR3 is CASSPPGRTDTQYF. The CDR3, as DNA: TGTGCCAGCAGCCCCCCCGGCCGCACAGATACGCAGTATTTT.

Here the CDR3 DNA reads TGTGCCAGCAGCTTAATGGTGAACACTGAAGCTTTCTTT. Encoded protein: CASSLMVNTEAFF. The chain is built from TRBV7-9 and TRBJ1-1; D gene unclear. CDR3 size: 13 residues. Per germline, CDR1 SEHNR and CDR2 FQNEAQ (reference sequence). V gave up 2 bases and J gave up 0 bases, with 4 bases separating them.

CDR3 sequence (DNA): TGTGCCACCCGTCTCAGCTCGGGCGGGGAGCTGTTTTTT. This gives the protein CATRLSSGGELFF. This chain joins TRBV15 and TRBJ2-2; D gene unclear. Trimming left V 8 bases short and J 7 bases short, with 14 bases between. This CDR3 contains 13 residues. Germline CDR1 is LNHNV and CDR2 is YYDKDF (reference sequence). Supplemented by reference TRBV15 and TRBJ2-2, the full variable domain reads DAMVIQNPRYQVTQFGKPVTLSCSQTLNHNVMYWYQQKSSQAPKLLFHYYDKDFNNEADTPDNFQSRRPNTSFCFLDIRSPGLGDTAMYLCATRLSSGGELFFGEGSRLTVL.

The chain is built from TRBV29-1 and TRBJ2-5; D call uncertain. This CDR3 has 14 residues. The V gene lost 5 bases and the J gene lost 5 bases, with 18 bases spanning the gap. Germline V CDR1 and CDR2: SQVTM, ANQGSEA. CDR3 amino acids: CSVFPDVDGETQYF. CDR3 sequence (DNA): TGCAGCGTTTTCCCCGACGTGGACGGGGAGACCCAGTACTTC.

The J gene is TRBJ2-7, the V gene TRBV3-1; a weak D match, TRBD1 (6 bases). V lost 1 base and J lost 3, with 10 bases in between. This CDR3 is 14 amino acids long. Looked up from germline, CDR1 is LGHDT and CDR2 is YNNKEL (reference sequence). The CDR3 loop reads CASSQVQGYYEQYF. For the CDR3, the DNA is TGTGCCAGCAGCCAAGTTCAGGGGTACTACGAGCAGTACTTC.

The rearrangement links TRBV4-1 to TRBJ2-2; D not resolved. Germline CDR1 is MGHRA and CDR2 is YSYEKL. V was clipped by 4 bases and J by 0 bases, with 9 bases between them. The CDR3 loop spans 15 amino acids. The CDR3 nucleotides read TGCGCCAGCAGCCCCGGACCTACGAACACCGGGGAGCTGTTTTTT. Protein: CASSPGPTNTGELFF.

J is TRBJ1-4 and V is TRBV5-1; D not certain. Germline CDR1 and CDR2: SGHRS and YFSETQ. V shed 1 base and J shed 0 bases, with 16 bases lying between them. This CDR3 comprises 18 residues. CDR3 region: CASSLSGGVYATNEKLFF. CDR3 in DNA: TGCGCCAGCAGCTTGTCGGGCGGAGTGTATGCAACTAATGAAAAACTGTTTTTT.

Worth noting for this clonotype: One junction end disagrees with the germline gene, perhaps due to a read error. This chain links TRBV4-1 with TRBJ2-5; TRBD2 agrees at 12 bases. In germline, CDR1 is MGHRA, CDR2 YSYEKL. The CDR3 length is 16 residues. The CDR3 is CTSSQPRTSGEETQYF. DNA of the CDR3: TGCACCAGCAGCCAGCCCAGGACTAGCGGGGAAGAGACCCAGTACTTC.

The V call is TRBV2, the J call TRBJ2-7; no clear D gene. The CDR3 runs to 12 residues. Trimming shortened V by 7 bases and J by 3 bases, and 10 bases separated the two germline ends. Germline assignment: CDR1 SNHLY and CDR2 FYNNEI. DNA for the CDR3: TGTGCCAGCATGACGGTAAACTACGAGCAGTACTTC. This sequence encodes CASMTVNYEQYF.

The V and J genes are TRBV18 and TRBJ1-2, with 7 bases matching TRBD1. Germline V gives CDR1 KGHSH, CDR2 LQKENI. CDR3 length: 16 residues. V was pared by 0 bases and J by 8 bases, with 12 bases of the junction left unmatched. CDR3 sequence reads: CASSPPGETGRGGYTF. As DNA, the CDR3 is TGTGCCAGCTCACCACCGGGTGAGACAGGGAGAGGCGGCTACACCTTC.

This clonotype was observed a single time. The chain has TRBV20-1 and TRBJ1-2, with a tentative D call TRBD1 (5 bases). The CDR3 extends over 13 amino acids. Trimming removed 8 bases at V and 4 bases at J, with 17 bases between. From germline, CDR1 is DFQATT and CDR2 SNEGSKA (reference sequence). Written as DNA, the CDR3 is TGCAGTACCACGGGAGGGCAGGGCTATGGCTACACCTTC. Translation: CSTTGGQGYGYTF.

This clonotype appeared a single time. The V gene is TRBV11-3, the J gene TRBJ2-5, with 9 bases aligning to TRBD2. Germline assignment: CDR1 SGHNT and CDR2 YENEEA. CDR3 length: 17 residues. The V gene end was trimmed by 7 bases and the J gene end by 5 bases; junction bases not matched to a gene: 17. The CDR3 nucleotides are TGTGCCAGCAAGTTATGGTCAGCGGGGGGTGTTGCGGAGACCCAGTACTTC. Translating it yields CASKLWSAGGVAETQYF. The entire variable domain, with the rest obtained from reference TRBV11-3 and TRBJ2-5, is as follows: EAGVVQSPRYKIIEKKQPVAFWCNPISGHNTLYWYLQNLGQGPELLIRYENEEAVDDSQLPKDRFSAERLKGVDSTLKIQPAELGDSAVYLCASKLWSAGGVAETQYFGPGTRLLVL.

The J gene is TRBJ2-2, the V gene TRBV27; D perhaps matches TRBD1 (6 bases). The CDR3 extends over 14 amino acids. In germline, CDR1 is MNHEY, CDR2 SMNVEV (reference sequence). V lost 3 bases, J lost 7 bases, and 12 bases lay in between. The CDR3 protein is CASSFETGLGELFF. The CDR3 DNA follows: TGTGCCAGCAGTTTTGAGACAGGTCTCGGGGAGCTGTTTTTT.

The CDR3 DNA follows: TGTGCCAGCAGCCTCTCTAGCGGGGCTGATAATGAGCAGTTCTTC. Amino acid sequence: CASSLSSGADNEQFF. This rearrangement joins TRBV7-8 to TRBJ2-1; 9 bases fit TRBD2. J was trimmed by 7 bases and V by 5 bases; bases with no gene match: 9. The CDR3 runs 15 residues. Germline CDR1 SGHVS, CDR2 FQNEAQ. The full variable domain, completed using reference TRBV7-8 and TRBJ2-1, is GAGVSQSPRYKVAKRGQDVALRCDPISGHVSLFWYQQALGQGPEFLTYFQNEAQLDKSGLPSDRFFAERPEGSVSTLKIQRTQQEDSAVYLCASSLSSGADNEQFFGPGTRLTVL.

The chain combines TRBV15 with TRBJ1-1; D ambiguous. This CDR3 comprises 8 residues. Germline CDR1 and CDR2: LNHNV and YYDKDF (reference sequence). The V and J ends lost 11 bases and 11 bases respectively, with 9 bases between them. CDR3 region: CAAGEAFF. In DNA form, the CDR3 reads TGTGCCGCTGGGGAGGCTTTCTTT.

V gene TRBV7-2 combines with J gene TRBJ2-7; 10 nucleotides agree with TRBD2. CDR3 length equals 17 residues. Germline V gives CDR1 SGHTA, CDR2 FQGNSA. V trimming: 1 base; J trimming: 1 base; junction bases outside the gene matches: 7. CDR3 in amino acids: CASSLDGTSGESYEQYF. CDR3 coding DNA: TGTGCCAGCAGCTTAGATGGTACTAGCGGGGAATCCTACGAGCAGTACTTC.

This rearrangement joins TRBV10-3 to TRBJ2-5; unclear D gene. The CDR3 has 14 residues. CDR1 ENHRY and CDR2 SYGVKD come from the germline V gene. Trimming shortened V by 0 bases and J by 2 bases, and 7 bases separated the two germline ends. The CDR3 loop reads CAISESWGQETQYF. The CDR3 DNA reads as TGTGCCATCAGTGAGTCGTGGGGTCAAGAGACCCAGTACTTC.

J is TRBJ2-2 and V is TRBV6-5; the D is unclear. V was cut by 5 bases and J by 5 bases, with 15 bases left in between. Germline V gene sequence: CDR1 MNHEY, CDR2 SVGAGI. The CDR3 spans 15 residues. DNA of the CDR3: TGTGCCAGCAGTCAGACGCCCTCAGTAACCGGGGAGCTGTTTTTT. This encodes CASSQTPSVTGELFF.

This chain joins TRBV7-9 and TRBJ2-2; 9 bases match TRBD1. CDR3 size: 16 residues. Looked up from germline, CDR1 is SEHNR and CDR2 is FQNEAQ (reference sequence). Germline trimming cut 1 base from V and 4 bases from J; bases unmatched to any gene: 4. The CDR3 region has the DNA TGTGCCAGCAGCTTAGTGGGACAGGGACCCACCGGGGAGCTGTTTTTT. Its protein is CASSLVGQGPTGELFF. The full variable domain, rest sourced from reference TRBV7-9 and TRBJ2-2, is DTGVSQNPRHKITKRGQNVTFRCDPISEHNRLYWYRQTLGQGPEFLTYFQNEAQLEKSRLLSDRFSAERPKGSFSTLEIQRTEQGDSAMYLCASSLVGQGPTGELFFGEGSRLTVL.